This TCR beta chain was sequenced for a study of T cells in Graves' hyperthyroidism and ophthalmopathy. This clonotype showed up many times. What it binds is not known. Using RNA transcripts as the source, TCR beta CDR3 regions were amplified. The HTBI set primed first-round TCR CDR3 RT-PCR. MiXCR, applied by TCRdb to the multiplex PCR reads, yields one record per CDR3 protein. The sample has fewer than 850,000 distinct CDR3 sequences; about 18% are singletons. Hyperthyroidism, newly diagnosed and lasting under 2 months, affected patients aged 18 to 65. Whole-study results and caveats: The blood repertoire included most of the expanded thyroid clonotypes above 0.001.

This receptor was taken from a middle-aged man with Graves' hyperthyroidism. The sequenced material came from blood.

The CDR3 here is CASTGAHYGYTF. The CDR3, as DNA: TGTGCCAGCACCGGGGCCCACTATGGCTACACCTTC. The chain joins TRBV2 to TRBJ1-2; tentatively, D is TRBD1 (5 bases). V was shortened by 7 bases and J by 3 bases, with 9 bases between the two germline ends. Germline CDR1 reads SNHLY; CDR2 reads FYNNEI. CDR3 length: 12 residues.